This passage covers 20 T cell receptor beta chains from one sample sequenced in a study of cytomegalovirus exposure and HLA in healthy donors (dated by TCRdb to 2016 to 2017). To prepare the library, the immunoSEQ multiplex PCR assay was applied. For the multiplex PCR, a mixture combining 60 forward primers for TCR Vbeta segments and 13 reverse primers for TCR Jbeta segments was used. Here the immuneACCESS table is served through TCRdb, limited to in-frame sequences with V and J called. Missing clones are a known gap in these copies; in checked studies unresolved V genes cover under half, and the rest lacks a known reason. The sample includes 150,000 to 200,000 clones, with 70% to 90% observed a single time. The ten largest account for roughly 1.8% of the sample. Material for sequencing was PBMCs. These TCRs come from a woman aged 18-29 years in good health and CMV-seronegative.

This clone came up once. The V and J genes are TRBV25-1 and TRBJ1-1; 9 bases fit TRBD1. V shed 5 bases and J 1 base; nucleotides not matched to a gene: 5. The germline V gene encodes CDR1 MGHDK and CDR2 SYGVNS. The CDR3 is 15 amino acids. CDR3 in DNA: TGTGCCAGCAGTCACTGGACAGGGGCGAACACTGAAGCTTTCTTT. Protein product: CASSHWTGANTEAFF.

The V call is TRBV5-1, the J call TRBJ2-1; 10 positions agree with TRBD2. The germline V gene encodes CDR1 SGHRS and CDR2 YFSETQ. This CDR3 has 14 residues. Trimming at V came to 4 bases and at J to 7 bases, leaving 5 bases not matched to a gene. CDR3 region: CASSLPTSGNEQFF. CDR3 nucleotides: TGCGCCAGCAGCCTACCGACTAGCGGGAATGAGCAGTTCTTC. Based on the CDR3 plus reference TRBV5-1 and TRBJ2-1, the full variable domain is KAGVTQTPRYLIKTRGQQVTLSCSPISGHRSVSWYQQTPGQGLQFLFEYFSETQRNKGNFPGRFSGRQFSNSRSEMNVSTLELGDSALYLCASSLPTSGNEQFFGPGTRLTVL.

The chain recombines TRBV5-1 with TRBJ2-3, with 13 bases matching TRBD2. The CDR3 totals 16 residues. The V segment lost 4 bases and the J segment 2 bases; nucleotides outside the gene matches: 4. CDR1 is SGHRS and CDR2 is YFSETQ in the germline V gene. The CDR3 DNA sequence: TGCGCCAGCAGCCCCACTAGCGGGGGGGCCACAGATACGCAGTATTTT. Translated: CASSPTSGGATDTQYF.

V usage is TRBV11-2 and J usage is TRBJ2-6; D not resolved. Between the trimmed V and J ends, which lost 1 base and 0 bases, there was a span of 4 bases. This CDR3 region has 15 residues. Germline-derived CDR1 and CDR2 are SGHAT and FQNNGV. The CDR3 protein is CASSLVASGANVLTF. As DNA, the CDR3 is TGTGCCAGCAGCTTAGTGGCCTCTGGGGCCAACGTCCTGACTTTC.

The V and J genes are TRBV4-3 and TRBJ2-6; unclear D gene. Trimming pared 0 bases from V and 2 bases from J, leaving 11 bases between. The CDR3 is 17 residues long. Germline V gives CDR1 LGHNA, CDR2 YSLEER. The CDR3 loop is CASSQEGSQTGANVLTF. The CDR3 DNA sequence: TGCGCCAGCAGCCAAGAGGGCTCCCAGACTGGGGCCAACGTCCTGACTTTC.

The V and J genes are TRBV6-1 and TRBJ2-4; 8 bases are shared with TRBD1. The CDR3 has 12 residues. V was clipped by 6 bases and J by 9 bases; unmatched bases: 4. Germline V gene lookup returns CDR1 MNHNS and CDR2 SASEGT. CDR3 bases: TGTGCCAGCAGCCCAGGGGGCGGCATTCAGTACTTC. It codes for CASSPGGGIQYF.

V and J are TRBV27 and TRBJ2-3, with D uncertain. The CDR3 sequence is 17 residues long. Germline-derived CDR1 and CDR2 are MNHEY and SMNVEV (reference sequence). Trimming shortened V by 0 bases and J by 6 bases, and 19 bases separated the two germline ends. The CDR3 nucleotides read TGTGCCAGCAGTTTATCGCCCATGACTCACACACTCGATACGCAGTATTTT. It translates to CASSLSPMTHTLDTQYF.

This chain links TRBV5-1 with TRBJ2-3, with D unclear. CDR1 and CDR2 (germline): SGHRS, YFSETQ. This CDR3 is built from 14 residues. Between the trimmed V and J ends, which lost 5 bases and 0 bases, there was a span of 10 bases. The CDR3 protein is CASRAQVSTDTQYF. CDR3 bases: TGCGCCAGCAGGGCACAAGTCAGCACAGATACGCAGTATTTT.

This sequence joins TRBV9 and TRBJ1-4; tentative D call: TRBD1 (5 bases). This CDR3 spans 15 amino acids. Between the trimmed V and J ends, which lost 0 bases and 5 bases, there was a span of 11 bases. Germline V gene data show CDR1 as SGDLS and CDR2 as YYNGEE. For the CDR3, the DNA is TGTGCCAGCAGCGTAGCAGCTGGGGCCAATGAAAAACTGTTTTTT. Protein: CASSVAAGANEKLFF.

A single count supports this clone. The chain is built from TRBV5-4 and TRBJ2-2; D remains ambiguous. CDR1 and CDR2 from the germline V gene are SGHNT and YYREEE (reference sequence). V lost 0 bases and J lost 6, with 9 bases in between. There are 14 residues in the CDR3. The CDR3 DNA follows: TGTGCCAGCAGCTTGGATGGCATATCCGGGGAGCTGTTTTTT. Amino acid sequence: CASSLDGISGELFF.

The chain combines TRBV9 with TRBJ2-3; TRBD2 is a possible D gene (6 bases). The CDR3 runs to 16 residues. Trimming removed 0 bases at V and 2 bases at J, with 13 bases between. Germline V gives CDR1 SGDLS, CDR2 YYNGEE. The CDR3 DNA sequence: TGTGCCAGCAGCGTAGCTACTGGCGGGACCACAGATACGCAGTATTTT. Translated: CASSVATGGTTDTQYF.

The CDR3, as DNA: TGTGCCAGCAGTGGGGACAGAAATAGCAATCAGCCCCAGCATTTT. Translation gives CASSGDRNSNQPQHF. The rearrangement links TRBV2 to TRBJ1-5; 7 nucleotides line up with TRBD1. Germline CDR1 reads SNHLY; CDR2 reads FYNNEI. Unmatched junction bases numbered 3, after V lost 4 bases and J lost 0 bases. CDR3 size: 15 residues.

V gene TRBV6-6 combines with J gene TRBJ1-5; unclear D gene. The CDR3 sequence is 15 residues long. Germline CDR1 is MNHNY and CDR2 is SVGAGI (reference sequence). Between the trimmed V and J ends, which lost 6 bases and 1 base, there was a span of 13 bases. Here the CDR3 DNA reads TGTGCCAGCAGCCTGAACGGGATGAGCAATCAGCCCCAGCATTTT. Protein product: CASSLNGMSNQPQHF.

In its sample, this clone was seen a few times. The chain couples TRBV6-1 to TRBJ1-1; D might be TRBD1 (5 bases). With 3 bases removed from V and 3 bases from J, the gap between germline ends came to 11 bases. The CDR3 spans 14 residues. From germline, CDR1 is MNHNS and CDR2 SASEGT. The CDR3 sequence is CASSERGRDTEAFF. DNA of the CDR3: TGTGCCAGCAGTGAGAGAGGCAGGGACACTGAAGCTTTCTTT.

The chain links TRBV7-6 to TRBJ2-3, with no clear D. The V and J ends lost 10 bases and 0 bases respectively, with 11 bases between them. The CDR3 sequence is 13 residues long. Germline-derived CDR1 and CDR2 are SGHVS and FNYEAQ. The CDR3 sequence is CATRRSSTDTQYF. DNA for the CDR3: TGTGCCACCCGCAGATCCAGCACAGATACGCAGTATTTT.

The chain recombines TRBV5-1 with TRBJ2-3, with 13 bases aligning to TRBD2. Germline trimming cut 7 bases from V and 2 bases from J; bases unmatched to any gene: 7. The CDR3 covers 16 residues. Per germline, CDR1 SGHRS and CDR2 YFSETQ. Here the CDR3 DNA reads TGCGCCAGCGCTGGGACTAGCGGGGTATACACAGATACGCAGTATTTT. It codes for CASAGTSGVYTDTQYF.

The rearrangement uses TRBV5-1 and TRBJ1-6; D is undetermined. Between the trimmed V and J ends, which lost 0 bases and 0 bases, there was a span of 10 bases. The CDR3 runs to 17 residues. The germline V gene has CDR1 SGHRS and CDR2 YFSETQ. The CDR3 sequence: CASSLATPSSYNSPLHF. The CDR3 DNA sequence: TGCGCCAGCAGCTTGGCCACACCAAGCTCCTATAATTCACCCCTCCACTTT.

This clone was counted a few times. The rearrangement uses TRBV25-1 and TRBJ2-5; D is perhaps TRBD1 (6 bases). The V end lost 6 bases, the J end lost 4 bases, and 12 bases lay between the germline ends. CDR3 length: 13 residues. Looked up from germline, CDR1 is MGHDK and CDR2 is SYGVNS. CDR3 loop: CASRSPGVETQYF. The CDR3 DNA reads as TGTGCCAGCAGGTCCCCAGGGGTAGAGACCCAGTACTTC.

This CDR3 reads CASSPLFPLYGYTF. As DNA, the CDR3 is TGTGCCAGCAGTCCCCTGTTCCCGTTATATGGCTACACCTTC. The chain combines TRBV27 with TRBJ1-2, with no clear D. The CDR3 runs to 14 residues. Deletions cut 5 bases from V and 5 bases from J, with 15 bases between. Germline V gene sequence: CDR1 MNHEY, CDR2 SMNVEV (reference sequence).

The CDR3 reads CASRGDYGFPEQYF. CDR3 nucleotides: TGTGCCAGCAGGGGGGACTACGGGTTCCCCGAGCAGTACTTC. This chain joins TRBV27 and TRBJ2-7, with 7 bases aligning to TRBD2. This CDR3 contains 14 residues. Germline CDR1 and CDR2: MNHEY and SMNVEV (reference sequence). V lost 6 bases and J lost 6; bases outside the gene matches: 11.